A single sample is the source of the 30 T cell receptor beta chains below, sequenced in a study of metastatic and nonmetastatic thyroid tumors. All patients were untreated before thyroid surgery. TCRdb recomputed clones from the PCR reads via MiXCR. Here the sample spans 16,000 or so clones, roughly a quarter being singletons. The sample taken for sequencing was tumor tissue. These receptors originate from a male donor with papillary thyroid cancer or a benign thyroid nodule (not recorded which). Some clones in this sample may be carry-over from other donors' samples.

Many counts were recorded for this clone. V is TRBV11-3 and J is TRBJ1-1; weak D call: TRBD1 (6 bases). The CDR3 has 16 amino acids. Germline V gene lookup returns CDR1 SGHNT and CDR2 YENEEA. V was trimmed by 6 bases and J by 0 bases, leaving 17 bases between them. CDR3 region: CASSIIYREMNTEAFF. CDR3 nucleotide sequence: TGTGCCAGCAGTATTATTTACAGGGAGATGAACACTGAAGCTTTCTTT.

The V and J genes are TRBV5-1 and TRBJ2-3; D is possibly TRBD1 or TRBD2 (5 bases each). The CDR3 has 14 amino acids. CDR1 and CDR2 from the germline V gene are SGHRS and YFSETQ. Trimming pared 4 bases from V and 1 base from J, leaving 10 bases between. The CDR3 DNA is TGCGCCAGCAGCCCCCTGGGGGGCACAGATACGCAGTATTTT. It is translated as CASSPLGGTDTQYF.

By frequency in the sample, this clone is large. The J gene is TRBJ2-5, the V gene TRBV6-1, with TRBD2 as a possible D gene (6 bases). The V and J ends lost 7 bases and 5 bases respectively, with 14 bases between them. The V gene's germline CDR1 is MNHNS and CDR2 SASEGT. CDR3 length: 13 residues. CDR3 in amino acids: CASIREIAETQYF. As DNA, the CDR3 is TGTGCCAGCATACGGGAGATAGCTGAGACCCAGTACTTC.

This clone is large. The same CDR3 also results from other DNA sequences found in this sample. The chain is built from TRBV5-1 and TRBJ2-7; perhaps TRBD2 as D (5 bases). This CDR3 is 14 amino acids long. The germline V gene has CDR1 SGHRS and CDR2 YFSETQ. Trimming left V 0 bases short and J 0 bases short, with 7 bases between. This chain's CDR3 is CASSLAGNSYEQYF. CDR3 in DNA: TGCGCCAGCAGCTTGGCCGGGAACTCCTACGAGCAGTACTTC.

This clone was observed at least ten times. The genes are TRBV5-4 and TRBJ2-3; 13 nucleotides match TRBD2. The CDR3 is 16 residues long. The V gene's germline CDR1 is SGHNT and CDR2 YYREEE (reference sequence). V shed 5 bases and J 4 bases; nucleotides not matched to a gene: 7. CDR3 protein: CASRPGLAGFADTQYF. CDR3 in DNA: TGTGCCAGCAGGCCGGGACTAGCGGGGTTTGCAGATACGCAGTATTTT.

This rearrangement joins TRBV12-3 or TRBV12-4 to TRBJ1-2; D might be TRBD1 (5 bases). The V end lost 6 bases, the J end lost 1 base, and 12 bases lay between the germline ends. This CDR3 is 14 amino acids long. CDR3 nucleotides: TGTGCCAGCAGGGGCGGGGGTTATAACTATGGCTACACCTTC. Translation: CASRGGGYNYGYTF.

This clone is medium-sized (0.01 to 0.1%) in the sample. The chain is built from TRBV27 and TRBJ2-7; TRBD2 is a possible D gene (5 bases). CDR1 and CDR2 from the germline V gene are MNHEY and SMNVEV (reference sequence). The length of the CDR3 is 16 residues. Trimming stripped 3 bases from V and 6 bases from J, with 21 bases between. DNA for the CDR3: TGTGCCAGCAGTTTCGCGCCGGGCCTCGGGATTTCCGAGCAGTACTTC. Encoded protein: CASSFAPGLGISEQYF.

CDR3 in amino acids: CASSRGASYNEQFF. CDR3 DNA sequence: TGTGCCAGCAGCCGGGGGGCCTCCTACAATGAGCAGTTCTTC. This chain connects TRBV7-3 to TRBJ2-1, with a possible D match to TRBD2 (7 bases). The V gene's germline CDR1 is SGHTA and CDR2 FQGTGA. Deletions cut 5 bases from V and 0 bases from J, with 8 bases between. This CDR3 contains 14 residues. The variable domain in full, completed from reference TRBV7-3 and TRBJ2-1, reads GAGVSQTPSNKVTEKGKYVELRCDPISGHTALYWYRQSLGQGPEFLIYFQGTGAADDSGLPNDRFFAVRPEGSVSTLKIQRTERGDSAVYLCASSRGASYNEQFFGPGTRLTVL.

This clone appeared a few times. The chain has TRBV7-9 and TRBJ1-2; D not resolved. V lost 3 bases to trimming and J lost 8 bases, with 7 bases between them. This CDR3 comprises 11 residues. The germline V gene encodes CDR1 SEHNR and CDR2 FQNEAQ (reference sequence). For the CDR3, the DNA is TGTGCCAGCAGCTTCGGTGCCGGCTACACCTTC. This translates into CASSFGAGYTF.

This clone appeared many times. It may be a read error: a sequence one base away is much more abundant. The chain has TRBV3-1 and TRBJ2-7, with 9 bases fitting TRBD1. In germline, CDR1 is LGHDT, CDR2 YNNKEL (reference sequence). V was pared by 4 bases and J by 8 bases, with 9 bases of the junction left unmatched. This CDR3 comprises 14 residues. The CDR3 DNA follows: TGTGCCAGCAGCCTTACAGGGGGCGTCTGGAAGCAGTACTTC. Translated: CASSLTGGVWKQYF.

This chain uses TRBV27 with TRBJ2-1; D is perhaps TRBD2 (6 bases). Per germline, CDR1 MNHEY and CDR2 SMNVEV (reference sequence). Trimming pared 7 bases from V and 2 bases from J, leaving 15 bases between. This CDR3 region has 15 residues. CDR3 protein: CASMQRGSTYNEQFF. For the CDR3, the DNA is TGTGCCAGCATGCAACGGGGGTCAACCTACAATGAGCAGTTCTTC.

Many counts were recorded for this clone. V gene TRBV10-2 combines with J gene TRBJ2-3; D gene uncertain. Trimming pared 5 bases from V and 0 bases from J, leaving 15 bases between. Per the germline V gene, CDR1 is WSHSY and CDR2 is SAAADI. This CDR3 has 16 residues. The CDR3 bases are TGCGCCAGCAGTTTTCTTCCGAACCCAAGCACAGATACGCAGTATTTT. This sequence encodes CASSFLPNPSTDTQYF.

By share, this clone ranks as medium-sized. The rearrangement links TRBV5-1 to TRBJ1-1, with D tentatively TRBD1 (5 bases). Germline V gene sequence: CDR1 SGHRS, CDR2 YFSETQ. The V gene lost 4 bases and the J gene lost 4 bases, with 20 bases spanning the gap. The CDR3 consists of 16 residues. In nucleotides, the CDR3 is TGCGCCAGCAGCGCTGGGGGTCGGGTTTGGAGCACTGAAGCTTTCTTT. It specifies CASSAGGRVWSTEAFF.

J is TRBJ2-5 and V is TRBV6-1; no clear D. V lost 6 bases to trimming and J lost 5 bases, with 4 bases between them. Germline assignment: CDR1 MNHNS and CDR2 SASEGT. CDR3 length: 10 amino acids. The CDR3 nucleotides are TGTGCCAGCAGCCACGAGACCCAGTACTTC. Translated, it gives CASSHETQYF.

This clone was detected many times. A much more abundant neighbour one base away suggests this may be a read error. The chain recombines TRBV28 with TRBJ1-5; a weak D match, TRBD1 (5 bases). The CDR3 extends over 15 amino acids. The V end lost 2 bases, the J end lost 2 bases, and 10 bases lay between the germline ends. CDR1 is MDHEN, CDR2 SYDVKM, per germline. In DNA, the CDR3 is TGTGCCAGCAGTTTACTTTGCAGGGGCAATCAGCCCCAGCATTTT. It codes for CASSLLCRGNQPQHF.

V usage is TRBV2 and J usage is TRBJ2-7; D not resolved. Germline V CDR1 and CDR2: SNHLY, FYNNEI. The CDR3 covers 17 residues. V lost 0 bases and J 2 bases, leaving 17 bases between the germline ends. The CDR3 reads CASSEAVPDARPYEQYF. DNA for the CDR3: TGTGCCAGCAGTGAAGCGGTTCCGGACGCGCGACCCTACGAGCAGTACTTC.

This clone was seen ten or more times. This chain uses TRBV18 with TRBJ2-4; D possibly corresponds to TRBD1 (6 bases). V was clipped by 5 bases and J by 3 bases, with 17 bases between them. CDR3 length equals 16 residues. The V gene's germline CDR1 is KGHSH and CDR2 LQKENI. The CDR3 region is CASSSRGGGDKNIQYF. The DNA of the CDR3 is TGTGCCAGCTCATCCAGGGGTGGGGGAGACAAAAACATTCAGTACTTC. Full variable domain (missing parts from reference TRBV18 and TRBJ2-4): NAGVMQNPRHLVRRRGQEARLRCSPMKGHSHVYWYRQLPEEGLKFMVYLQKENIIDESGMPKERFSAEFPKEGPSILRIQQVVRGDSAAYFCASSSRGGGDKNIQYFGAGTRLSVL.

The chain uses TRBV6-1 and TRBJ2-7, with 9 bases fitting TRBD2. CDR3 size: 15 residues. Per the germline V gene, CDR1 is MNHNS and CDR2 is SASEGT. V trimming: 1 base; J trimming: 4 bases; junction bases outside the gene matches: 5. The CDR3 DNA is TGTGCCAGCAGTGAAGGGGCTAGCGGGGTTTACGAGCAGTACGTC. Translating it yields CASSEGASGVYEQYV.

The chain links TRBV12-3 or TRBV12-4 to TRBJ1-2, with D uncertain. Trimming removed 6 bases from V and 8 bases from J, with 13 bases in between. The CDR3 is made up of 12 amino acids. The CDR3 is CASRLKGVGYTF. The DNA of the CDR3 is TGTGCCAGCAGACTTAAAGGAGTAGGCTACACCTTC.

In its sample, this clone was seen many times. A read error may explain this, as a much larger clone is one base away. This chain uses TRBV27 with TRBJ1-1, with TRBD1 as a possible D gene (5 bases). This CDR3 spans 12 amino acids. Germline lookup yields CDR1 MNHEY and CDR2 SMNVEV (reference sequence). The CDR3 region has the DNA TGTGCCAGCAGTTTCAAGGACACTGAAACTTTCTTT. Translating gives CASSFKDTETFF.

This clone was counted between two and nine times. Here the CDR3 reads CASSEGQSNQPQHF. The DNA of the CDR3 is TGTGCCAGCAGTGAGGGGCAGAGCAATCAGCCCCAGCATTTT. The V call is TRBV2, the J call TRBJ1-5; weak D call: TRBD1 (5 bases). Looked up from germline, CDR1 is SNHLY and CDR2 is FYNNEI. The CDR3 has 14 residues. Trimming stripped 3 bases from V and 1 base from J, with 7 bases between.

The chain is built from TRBV11-2 and TRBJ2-7, with D hard to call. This CDR3 spans 15 amino acids. Germline V gene lookup returns CDR1 SGHAT and CDR2 FQNNGV. Trimming shortened V by 2 bases and J by 4 bases, and 15 bases separated the two germline ends. In DNA, the CDR3 is TGTGCCAGCAGCTTATCCCCCGGACGGCAGTACGAGCAGTACTTC. Translation: CASSLSPGRQYEQYF.

V and J are TRBV19 and TRBJ1-2; no firm D call. Germline V gene lookup returns CDR1 LNHDA and CDR2 SQIVND (reference sequence). V was trimmed by 5 bases and J by 8 bases, leaving 12 bases between them. CDR3 size: 12 residues. The CDR3 sequence: CASSALTLGYTF. The CDR3 nucleotides read TGTGCCAGTAGTGCCCTAACGTTGGGCTACACCTTC.

This clone was detected ten times or more. The V gene is TRBV29-1, the J gene TRBJ2-7; perhaps TRBD1 as D (5 bases). V lost 7 bases, J lost 2 bases, and 18 bases lay in between. CDR3 size: 14 residues. Germline V gene data show CDR1 as SQVTM and CDR2 as ANQGSEA. The CDR3 reads CSASLGAHTYEQYF. The CDR3 nucleotides are TGCAGCGCTAGTTTAGGGGCGCATACCTACGAGCAGTACTTC.

The sample holds many counts of this clone. J is TRBJ1-2 and V is TRBV5-1; 7 positions agree with TRBD1. Germline trimming cut 6 bases from V and 4 bases from J; bases unmatched to any gene: 15. The germline V gene encodes CDR1 SGHRS and CDR2 YFSETQ. This CDR3 spans 16 amino acids. CDR3 protein: CASKLQGGYSIYGYTF. CDR3 nucleotide sequence: TGCGCCAGCAAATTACAAGGGGGCTATTCCATCTATGGCTACACCTTC.

By share of the sample, this clone is medium-sized. V and J are TRBV2 and TRBJ1-2; D is undetermined. Germline V gene lookup returns CDR1 SNHLY and CDR2 FYNNEI. The V end lost 7 bases, the J end lost 8 bases, and 8 bases lay between the germline ends. The CDR3 has 10 amino acids. The CDR3 sequence is CASTAVGYTF. The CDR3 region has the DNA TGTGCCAGCACCGCTGTCGGCTACACCTTC.

This clone has a count of ten or more. This rearrangement joins TRBV3-1 to TRBJ2-7; D is tentatively TRBD1 or TRBD2 (5 bases each). CDR1 is LGHDT, CDR2 YNNKEL, per germline (reference sequence). V shed 0 bases and J shed 2 bases, with 11 bases lying between them. The CDR3 is 15 amino acids. The CDR3, as DNA: TGTGCCAGCAGCCAAGATTCGGGACCTACCTACGAGCAGTACTTC. Amino acid sequence: CASSQDSGPTYEQYF.

This clone was counted many times. The chain has TRBV7-9 and TRBJ2-3; possible D gene TRBD2, 5 bases. Trimming took 4 bases from V and 3 from J, leaving 20 bases between them. Germline CDR1 and CDR2: SEHNR and FQNEAQ (reference sequence). The CDR3 loop spans 17 amino acids. CDR3: CASSSRFASTGTDTQYF. CDR3 nucleotide sequence: TGTGCCAGCAGCTCCCGGTTTGCCTCGACGGGAACAGATACGCAGTATTTT.

There are many counts of this clone. This rearrangement joins TRBV11-2 to TRBJ2-3; the match to TRBD2 covers 10 bases. CDR1 SGHAT and CDR2 FQNNGV come from the germline V gene. Trimming removed 3 bases from V and 7 bases from J; junction bases left unmatched: 7. The CDR3 length is 15 residues. In nucleotides, the CDR3 is TGTGCCAGCAGCTTCTCTAGCGGGAGTTTAAATACGCAGTATTTT. It encodes CASSFSSGSLNTQYF. The complete variable domain, with remaining parts taken from reference TRBV11-2 and TRBJ2-3, reads EAGVAQSPRYKIIEKRQSVAFWCNPISGHATLYWYQQILGQGPKLLIQFQNNGVVDDSQLPKDRFSAERLKGVDSTLKIQPAKLEDSAVYLCASSFSSGSLNTQYFGPGTRLTVL.

This clone has at least ten counts. Other nucleotide sequences in the sample specify the same CDR3. CDR3: CASRYIGQNYGYTF. CDR3 DNA: TGTGCCAGCAGATACATAGGACAGAACTATGGCTACACCTTC. The chain combines TRBV6-1 with TRBJ1-2; the D gene is possibly TRBD1 (6 bases). Trimming pared 6 bases from V and 2 bases from J, leaving 13 bases between. CDR3 size: 14 residues. Germline CDR1 is MNHNS and CDR2 is SASEGT.